Below are 10 T cell receptor beta chains sequenced from a single sample in a study of OX40 agonist ivuxolimab in advanced cancers. Only in-frame clones appear in the TCRdb table, and some are missing; sequencing was by immunoSEQ multiplex PCR. The table includes tens of thousands of clones, around 91% detected once. Sequencing was performed on CD4+ or CD8+ T cells sorted from blood, taken in a trial of the OX40 agonist ivuxolimab. The receptors derive from an adult with an advanced solid tumor such as melanoma, head and neck, liver or kidney cancer.

CDR3 region: CASRSGGEQPQHF. CDR3 DNA sequence: TGTGCCAGCAGATCAGGGGGTGAACAGCCCCAGCATTTT. The chain carries TRBV2 and TRBJ1-5, with 7 bases lining up with TRBD1. There are 13 residues in the CDR3. Germline V gene data show CDR1 as SNHLY and CDR2 as FYNNEI. V lost 6 bases, J lost 7 bases, and 6 bases stayed unmatched.

The V and J genes are TRBV28 and TRBJ1-1, with D possibly TRBD1 on 6 matching bases. CDR3 size: 13 residues. The V gene's germline CDR1 is MDHEN and CDR2 SYDVKM. V shed 3 bases and J shed 11 bases, with 16 bases lying between them. The CDR3 DNA reads as TGTGCCAGCAGTTTGCTTCTGACAGGAGGGGCTTTCTTT. It yields the protein CASSLLLTGGAFF. Together with reference TRBV28 and TRBJ1-1, the CDR3 gives the full variable domain: DVKVTQSSRYLVKRTGEKVFLECVQDMDHENMFWYRQDPGLGLRLIYFSYDVKMKEKGDIPEGYSVSREKKERFSLILESASTNQTSMYLCASSLLLTGGAFFGQGTRLTVV.

The J gene is TRBJ1-2, the V gene TRBV7-2; 9 bases agree with TRBD1. CDR1 is SGHTA and CDR2 is FQGNSA in the germline V gene. V gave up 5 bases and J gave up 6 bases; unmatched junction bases: 10. The CDR3 runs 15 residues. The CDR3 reads CASSMGGQGWNGYTF. As DNA, the CDR3 is TGTGCCAGCAGCATGGGAGGACAGGGGTGGAATGGCTACACCTTC.

J is TRBJ2-5 and V is TRBV15; D is tentatively TRBD1 or TRBD2 (6 bases each). Germline lookup yields CDR1 LNHNV and CDR2 YYDKDF (reference sequence). V dropped 5 bases and J dropped 0 bases, with 10 bases sitting between them. The CDR3 consists of 14 residues. This chain's CDR3 is CATSGGTHQETQYF. The DNA of the CDR3 is TGTGCCACCAGCGGAGGGACACACCAAGAGACCCAGTACTTC.

The V gene is TRBV18, the J gene TRBJ1-5; possibly TRBD1 for D (5 bases). The V gene lost 3 bases and the J gene lost 2 bases, with 11 bases spanning the gap. CDR3 length equals 15 residues. The germline gives CDR1 KGHSH, CDR2 LQKENI. CDR3 sequence reads: CASSPGGTGNQPQHF. CDR3 bases: TGTGCCAGCTCACCCGGAGGGACGGGCAATCAGCCCCAGCATTTT.

This clone was detected only once. The rearrangement joins TRBV4-2 to TRBJ1-5, with D hard to call. Germline-derived CDR1 and CDR2 are LGHNA and YNFKEQ. CDR3 length equals 15 residues. Trimming took off 0 bases at V and 4 bases at J, with 10 bases between the two ends. The CDR3 coding sequence is TGTGCCAGCAGCCAAGACTGGCTGGGGAATCAGCCCCAGCATTTT. Its protein product is CASSQDWLGNQPQHF.

J is TRBJ2-5 and V is TRBV15; D gene unclear. CDR3 length: 14 amino acids. Per the germline V gene, CDR1 is LNHNV and CDR2 is YYDKDF (reference sequence). The V end lost 0 bases, the J end lost 3 bases, and 8 bases lay between the germline ends. The CDR3 bases are TGTGCCACCAGCAGAGATAGGGCAGAAGAGACCCAGTACTTC. This translates into CATSRDRAEETQYF.

The V gene is TRBV5-1, the J gene TRBJ2-5; a weak D match, TRBD2 (6 bases). Trimming cost V 4 bases and J 5 bases, with 21 bases left between them. This CDR3 region has 16 residues. Germline V gene sequence: CDR1 SGHRS, CDR2 YFSETQ. CDR3 region: CASSQTGTARGETQYF. The CDR3 DNA is TGCGCCAGCAGCCAAACCGGGACCGCCCGGGGGGAGACCCAGTACTTC.

This clone was counted at least ten times. The chain employs TRBV30 and TRBJ1-1; no firm D call. Trimming took 7 bases from V and 0 from J, leaving 15 bases between them. CDR3 length: 14 residues. Per germline, CDR1 GTSNPN and CDR2 SVGIG (reference sequence). The CDR3 DNA is TGTGCCTTCGTACGGGGAGTTATGAACACTGAAGCTTTCTTT. Amino acids: CAFVRGVMNTEAFF.

The chain combines TRBV11-2 with TRBJ2-3; D might be TRBD2 (5 bases). The CDR3 covers 16 residues. The germline CDR1 and CDR2 sequences are SGHAT and FQNNGV. V lost 1 base and J 2 bases, leaving 13 bases between the germline ends. The CDR3 is CASSLGSRAATDTQYF. DNA for the CDR3: TGTGCCAGCAGCTTAGGGTCGAGGGCCGCCACAGATACGCAGTATTTT.